Shown below are 5 T cell receptor beta chains from a single sample sequenced in a study of T-cell reconstitution after alpha-beta-depleted transplantation in children. Unique molecular identifiers were incorporated when the TCRbeta library was constructed. TCRdb passed the PCR reads through MiXCR, listing each CDR3 protein once. In the table there are 90,000 to 100,000 distinct CDR3 sequences, around a quarter of which are singletons. The sample was PBMCs, taken before TCRalphabeta/CD19-depleted stem cell transplant. These receptor sequences come from a boy between 2 and 10 years old with acute lymphoblastic leukemia, due to receive a stem cell transplant.

The V gene is TRBV7-9, the J gene TRBJ2-5, with 8 bases matching TRBD2. J gave up 0 bases and V 4 bases, and 10 bases lay outside the gene matches. Germline loops: CDR1 SEHNR, CDR2 FQNEAQ (reference sequence). CDR3 length equals 17 residues. In DNA, the CDR3 is TGTGCCAGCAGCTCAACTAGCGGAGGGTCGTACCAAGAGACCCAGTACTTC. Translation gives CASSSTSGGSYQETQYF.

CDR3 DNA sequence: TGTGCCAGCAGCTTACCGGGACAGGGGGCGCCTAGATCTAACACCGGGGAGCTGTTTTTT. Its protein is CASSLPGQGAPRSNTGELFF. The chain uses TRBV5-6 and TRBJ2-2; 12 bases match TRBD1. The germline gives CDR1 SGHDT, CDR2 YYEEEE. CDR3 length equals 20 residues. The trim removed 2 bases at V and 2 bases at J, leaving 13 bases unmatched. Complete variable domain (other parts from reference TRBV5-6 and TRBJ2-2): DAGVTQSPTHLIKTRGQQVTLRCSPKSGHDTVSWYQQALGQGPQFIFQYYEEEERQRGNFPDRFSGHQFPNYSSELNVNALLLGDSALYLCASSLPGQGAPRSNTGELFFGEGSRLTVL.

The chain combines TRBV27 with TRBJ2-3, with TRBD1 as a possible D gene (6 bases). CDR1 and CDR2 (germline): MNHEY, SMNVEV (reference sequence). Trimming removed 1 base at V and 0 bases at J, with 8 bases between. This CDR3 has 15 amino acids. CDR3 nucleotides: TGTGCCAGCAGTTTATTGGGACAAAGCACAGATACGCAGTATTTT. It translates to CASSLLGQSTDTQYF.

V is TRBV9 and J is TRBJ1-2, with D possibly being TRBD1 (6 bases). This CDR3 has 16 residues. Trimming cost V 0 bases and J 4 bases, with 16 bases left between them. The germline gives CDR1 SGDLS, CDR2 YYNGEE. CDR3 nucleotide sequence: TGTGCCAGCAGCGTAGCTAACGGCAGGGGTACCTATGGCTACACCTTC. Translated, it gives CASSVANGRGTYGYTF.

The chain has TRBV5-5 and TRBJ2-2, with D possibly TRBD2 on 5 matching bases. The CDR3 runs 18 residues. The germline V gene has CDR1 SGHKS and CDR2 YYEKEE (reference sequence). Trimming removed 2 bases from V and 6 bases from J, with 23 bases in between. CDR3 residues: CASSLVPASSGGPGELFF. The CDR3 DNA sequence: TGTGCCAGCAGCTTAGTTCCAGCCTCCAGCGGAGGCCCCGGGGAGCTGTTTTTT.